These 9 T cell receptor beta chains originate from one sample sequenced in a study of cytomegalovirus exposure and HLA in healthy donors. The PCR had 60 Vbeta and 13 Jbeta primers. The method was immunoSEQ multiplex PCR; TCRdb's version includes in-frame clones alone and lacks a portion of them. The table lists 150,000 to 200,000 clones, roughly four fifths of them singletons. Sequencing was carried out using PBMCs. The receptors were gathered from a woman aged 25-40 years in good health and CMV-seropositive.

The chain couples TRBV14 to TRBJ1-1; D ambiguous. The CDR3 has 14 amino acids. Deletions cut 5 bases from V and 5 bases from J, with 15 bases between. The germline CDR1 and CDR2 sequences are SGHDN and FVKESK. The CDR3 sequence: CASSARQKGTEAFF. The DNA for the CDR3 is TGTGCCAGCAGCGCGAGGCAGAAAGGTACTGAAGCTTTCTTT.

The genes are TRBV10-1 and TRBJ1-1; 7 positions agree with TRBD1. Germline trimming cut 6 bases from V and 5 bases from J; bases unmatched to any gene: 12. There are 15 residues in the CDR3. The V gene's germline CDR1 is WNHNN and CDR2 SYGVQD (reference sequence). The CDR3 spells CASSDTGARGTEAFF. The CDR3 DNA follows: TGCGCCAGCAGCGACACAGGGGCGCGGGGTACTGAAGCTTTCTTT.

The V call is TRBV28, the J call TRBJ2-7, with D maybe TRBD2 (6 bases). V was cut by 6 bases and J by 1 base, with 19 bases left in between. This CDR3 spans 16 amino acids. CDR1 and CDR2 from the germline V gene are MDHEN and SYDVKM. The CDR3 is CASSHTRGTESYEQYF. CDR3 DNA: TGTGCCAGCAGCCATACCCGCGGGACGGAGTCCTACGAGCAGTACTTC.

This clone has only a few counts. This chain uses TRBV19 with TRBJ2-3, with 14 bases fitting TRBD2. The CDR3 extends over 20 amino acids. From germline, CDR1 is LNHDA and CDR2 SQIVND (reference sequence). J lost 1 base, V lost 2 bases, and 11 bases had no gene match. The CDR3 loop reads CASSIWGLAGAIAGTDTQYF. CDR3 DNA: TGTGCCAGTAGTATATGGGGACTAGCGGGAGCTATAGCAGGCACAGATACGCAGTATTTT.

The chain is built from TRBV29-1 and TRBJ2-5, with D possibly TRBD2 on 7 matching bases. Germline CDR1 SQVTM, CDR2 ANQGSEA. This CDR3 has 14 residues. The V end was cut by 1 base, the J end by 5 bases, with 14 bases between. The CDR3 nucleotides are TGCAGCGTTGAAGGTCGGGGGGCAATTGAGACCCAGTACTTC. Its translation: CSVEGRGAIETQYF.

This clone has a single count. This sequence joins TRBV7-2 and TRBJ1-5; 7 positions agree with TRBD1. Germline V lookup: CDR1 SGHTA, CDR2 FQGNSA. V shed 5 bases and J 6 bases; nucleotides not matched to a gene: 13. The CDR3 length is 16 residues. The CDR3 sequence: CASSQGGAVGSQPQHF. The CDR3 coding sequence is TGTGCCAGCAGCCAGGGGGGAGCAGTAGGAAGTCAGCCCCAGCATTTT.

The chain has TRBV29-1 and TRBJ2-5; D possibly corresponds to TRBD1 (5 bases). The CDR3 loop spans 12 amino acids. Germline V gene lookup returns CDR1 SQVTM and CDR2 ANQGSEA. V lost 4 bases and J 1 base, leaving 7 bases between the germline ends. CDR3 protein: CSVGTSQETQYF. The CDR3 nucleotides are TGCAGCGTTGGGACATCCCAAGAGACCCAGTACTTC.

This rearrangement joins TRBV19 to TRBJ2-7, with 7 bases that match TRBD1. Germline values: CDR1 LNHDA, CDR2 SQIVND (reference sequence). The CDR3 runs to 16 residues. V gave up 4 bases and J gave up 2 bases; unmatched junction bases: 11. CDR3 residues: CASSTITGEKAYEQYF. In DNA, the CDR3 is TGTGCCAGTAGTACCATTACAGGGGAAAAGGCCTACGAGCAGTACTTC.

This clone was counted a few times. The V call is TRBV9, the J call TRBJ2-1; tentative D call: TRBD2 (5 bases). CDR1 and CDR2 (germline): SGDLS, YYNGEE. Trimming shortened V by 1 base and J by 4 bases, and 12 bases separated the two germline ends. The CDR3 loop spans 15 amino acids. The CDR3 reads CASSVRRADYNEQFF. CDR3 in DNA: TGTGCCAGCAGCGTAAGGAGAGCGGATTACAATGAGCAGTTCTTC.